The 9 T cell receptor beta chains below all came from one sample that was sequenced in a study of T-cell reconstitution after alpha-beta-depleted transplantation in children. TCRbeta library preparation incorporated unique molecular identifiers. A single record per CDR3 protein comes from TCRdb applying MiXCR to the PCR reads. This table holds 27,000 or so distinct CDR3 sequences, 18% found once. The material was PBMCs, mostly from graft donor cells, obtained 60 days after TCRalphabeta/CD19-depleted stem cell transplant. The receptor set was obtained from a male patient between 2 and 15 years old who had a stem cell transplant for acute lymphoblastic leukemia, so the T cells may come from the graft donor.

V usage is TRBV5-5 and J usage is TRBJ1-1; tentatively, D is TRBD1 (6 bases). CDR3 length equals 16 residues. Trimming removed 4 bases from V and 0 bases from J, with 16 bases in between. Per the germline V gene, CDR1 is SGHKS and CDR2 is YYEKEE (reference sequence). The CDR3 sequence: CASSNLGAVVNTEAFF. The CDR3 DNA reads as TGTGCCAGCAGCAATTTGGGGGCGGTTGTGAACACTGAAGCTTTCTTT.

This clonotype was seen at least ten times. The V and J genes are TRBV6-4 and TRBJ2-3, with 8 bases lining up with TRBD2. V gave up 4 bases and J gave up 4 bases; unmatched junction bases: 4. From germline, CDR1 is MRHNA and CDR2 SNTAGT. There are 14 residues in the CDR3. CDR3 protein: CASSASGYADTQYF. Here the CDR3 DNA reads TGTGCCAGCAGTGCTAGCGGGTACGCAGATACGCAGTATTTT.

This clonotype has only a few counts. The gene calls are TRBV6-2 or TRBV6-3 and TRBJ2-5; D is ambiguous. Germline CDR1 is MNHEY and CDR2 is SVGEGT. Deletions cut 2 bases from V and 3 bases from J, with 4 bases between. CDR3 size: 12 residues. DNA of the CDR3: TGTGCCAGCAGTTACAGGGAAGAGACCCAGTACTTC. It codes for CASSYREETQYF.

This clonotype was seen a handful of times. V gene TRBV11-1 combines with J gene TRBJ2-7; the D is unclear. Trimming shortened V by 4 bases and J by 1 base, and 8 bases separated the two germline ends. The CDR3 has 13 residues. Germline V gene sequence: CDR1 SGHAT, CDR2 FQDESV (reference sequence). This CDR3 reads CASSSRVSYEQYF. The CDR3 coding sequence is TGTGCCAGCAGCTCCCGGGTTTCCTACGAGCAGTACTTC.

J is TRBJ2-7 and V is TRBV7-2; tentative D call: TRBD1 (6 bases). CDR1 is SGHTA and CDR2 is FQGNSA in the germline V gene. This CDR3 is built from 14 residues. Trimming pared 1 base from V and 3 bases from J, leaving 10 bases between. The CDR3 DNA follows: TGTGCCAGCAGCTTAGAAGACAGGCGCTACGAGCAGTACTTC. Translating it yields CASSLEDRRYEQYF.

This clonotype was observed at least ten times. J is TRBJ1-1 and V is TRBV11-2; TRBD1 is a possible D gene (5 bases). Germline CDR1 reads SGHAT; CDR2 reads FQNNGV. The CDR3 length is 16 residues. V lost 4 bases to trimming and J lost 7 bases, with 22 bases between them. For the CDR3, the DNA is TGTGCCAGCAGCTCCGTCGGCTACCTAGAGGGGATTGAAGCTTTCTTT. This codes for CASSSVGYLEGIEAFF.

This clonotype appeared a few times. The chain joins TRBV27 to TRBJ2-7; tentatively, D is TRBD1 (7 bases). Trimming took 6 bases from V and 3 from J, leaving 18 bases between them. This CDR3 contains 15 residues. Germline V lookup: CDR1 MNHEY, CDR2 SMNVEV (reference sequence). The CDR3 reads CASSPRGTDNYEQYF. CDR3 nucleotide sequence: TGTGCCAGCAGCCCCCGGGGGACAGATAACTACGAGCAGTACTTC.

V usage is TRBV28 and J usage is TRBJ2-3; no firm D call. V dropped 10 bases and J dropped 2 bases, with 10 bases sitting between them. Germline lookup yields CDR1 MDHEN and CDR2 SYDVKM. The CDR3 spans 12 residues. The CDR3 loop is CATTPNTDTQYF. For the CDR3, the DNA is TGTGCCACCACCCCCAACACAGATACGCAGTATTTT.

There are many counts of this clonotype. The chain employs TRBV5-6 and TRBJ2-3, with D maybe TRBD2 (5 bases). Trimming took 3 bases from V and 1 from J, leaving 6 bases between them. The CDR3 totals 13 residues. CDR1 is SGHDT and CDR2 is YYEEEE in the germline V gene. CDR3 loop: CASSSGGTDTQYF. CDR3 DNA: TGTGCCAGCAGCTCCGGGGGCACAGATACGCAGTATTTT.